The rows below give T cell receptor beta chains drawn from one sample of a study of blood T cells in healthy people across ages. TCRdb re-analysed the 5' RACE reads in MiXCR, keeping a single row per CDR3 protein. The sample holds hundreds of thousands of distinct CDR3 sequences; about 48% are singletons and the top ten take about 42%. The sequencing input was blood. These receptors came from a man older than 75 in good health. CDR3s include the opening cysteine and the closing phenylalanine or tryptophan. Each record gives: clone size, D gene, J gene, V gene, CDR3 DNA, CDR3 protein. The D gene is left open where the match is weak. Clone sizes are given selectively: once, few, many, or a class where the clone is expanded.

>.|TRBD2|TRBJ2-5|TRBV29-1
TGCAGCGTTGAAGATAGCGGCGGGAGGATAAATGAGCAGTACTTC
CSVEDSGGRINEQYF
>few|TRBD1|TRBJ2-7|TRBV20-1
TGCAGTGCTAGATCGGGACAGGGGATCACCTACGAGCAGTACTTC
CSARSGQGITYEQYF
>.|.|TRBJ2-7|TRBV11-2
TGTGCCAGCAGCTTAGTTGGGGGGACTCTGGGCTCCTACGAGCAGTACTTC
CASSLVGGTLGSYEQYF
>.|.|TRBJ1-2|TRBV7-2
TGTGCCAGCACCCTACAGTTCGGTAACTATGGCTACACCTTC
CASTLQFGNYGYTF
>.|.|TRBJ2-1|TRBV7-2
TGTGCCAGCAGCACCGCCCACGGGCCTTACAATGAGCAGTTCTTC
CASSTAHGPYNEQFF
>few|.|TRBJ2-1|TRBV4-2
TGTGCCAGCAGCCCCCTAGCTGACAATGAGCAGTTCTTC
CASSPLADNEQFF
>few|.|TRBJ2-7|TRBV6-1
TGTGCCAGCAGTCGGACCGTAACCTACGAGCAGTACTTC
CASSRTVTYEQYF
>.|.|TRBJ2-3|TRBV20-1
TGCAGTGCTAGAGGGGGCGGGAGAAGTGAGGGGGACAGATACGCGTATTTT
CSARGGGRSEGDRYAYF
>.|.|TRBJ1-1|TRBV11-1
TGTGCCAGCAGCACCCGTGAGGGGCGGGGCACTGAAGCTTTCTTT
CASSTREGRGTEAFF
>.|.|TRBJ1-2|TRBV7-2
TGTGCCAGCAGCTTAATCGGTGTACAGGGAGGGTATGGCTACACCTTC
CASSLIGVQGGYGYTF
>.|.|TRBJ2-5|TRBV6-1
TGTACCAGCAAGGCGGCACCACAACTCGTAAAGACCCAGTACTTC
CTSKAAPQLVKTQYF
>few|.|TRBJ2-7|TRBV5-1
TGCGCCAGCAGATCCCCCGGGACCCCTTACGAGCAGTACTTC
CASRSPGTPYEQYF
>.|.|TRBJ1-2|TRBV3-1
TGTGCCAGCAGCCACGCGGGTATTCTTTCCGGCTACACCTTC
CASSHAGILSGYTF
>few|.|TRBJ2-4|TRBV7-2
TGTGCCAGCAGCTTACGTTCCGGGGGCGACATTCAGTACTTC
CASSLRSGGDIQYF
>.|.|TRBJ1-4|TRBV2
TGTGCCGGCCGAATGGGGTCAACTAATGAAAAACTGTTTTTT
CAGRMGSTNEKLFF
>.|.|TRBJ1-2|TRBV25-1
TGTGCCAGCAGGGGGGATTCCAGGCACTATGGCTACACCTTC
CASRGDSRHYGYTF
>.|.|TRBJ2-5|TRBV5-1
TGCGCCAGCAGCTCTAGCGCGGCCCAAGAGACCCAGTACTTC
CASSSSAAQETQYF
>.|TRBD2|TRBJ2-5|TRBV5-6
TGTGCCAGCAGCTTGGCGCTAGCGGGGCAAGAGACCCAGTACTTC
CASSLALAGQETQYF
>many|.|TRBJ2-4|TRBV9
TGTGCCAGCAGCGTAGCTTCAGCAGGGTTGGAAAACATTCAGTACTTC
CASSVASAGLENIQYF
>.|TRBD1|TRBJ2-1|TRBV5-1
TGCGCCAGCAGCGCCCTACAGCGGACAGGGGCTGCGGGTGAGCAGTTCTTC
CASSALQRTGAAGEQFF
>few|TRBD2|TRBJ2-1|TRBV5-1
TGTGCCAGCAGCTTAGGTAGCGGGACCTACAATGAGCAGTTCTTC
CASSLGSGTYNEQFF
>.|TRBD1|TRBJ1-5|TRBV6-2/TRBV6-3
TGTGCCAGCAACGACAGGGTTAATCAGCCCCAGCATTTT
CASNDRVNQPQHF
>once|.|TRBJ2-4|TRBV21-1
TGTGCCAACAGCAAACCCCAGGGTGGGCAGTACTTC
CANSKPQGGQYF
>.|.|TRBJ1-5|TRBV28
TGTGCCAGCAGTTTCAGGGGCAGTTATCAGCCCCAGCATTTT
CASSFRGSYQPQHF
>.|.|TRBJ2-7|TRBV3-1
TGTGCCAGCAGCCATCTCTCGGGAACCTACGAGCAGTACTTC
CASSHLSGTYEQYF
>.|TRBD2|TRBJ2-5|TRBV20-1
TGCAGTGCTAGAGACGCCGGAGGAGCGGGAGCAGGGGAGACCCAGTACTTC
CSARDAGGAGAGETQYF
>.|.|TRBJ1-1|TRBV5-1
TGCGCCAGCAGCTTGGCTCTGGGGATGAACACTGAAGCTTTCTTT
CASSLALGMNTEAFF
>.|.|TRBJ2-1|TRBV20-1
TGCAGTGCTACTAGCCACTCCTACAATGAGCAGTTCTTC
CSATSHSYNEQFF
>.|TRBD2|TRBJ2-7|TRBV29-1
TGCAGCGTTGCTGGGACTAGCGGGAGAGGTACGGATGAGCAGTACTTC
CSVAGTSGRGTDEQYF
>.|.|TRBJ2-7|TRBV27
TGTGCCAGTGTGGGGACCCACAATGAGCAGTACTTC
CASVGTHNEQYF
>.|.|TRBJ1-5|TRBV6-5
TGTGCCAGCAGTTACTCAGGACAGTTCAATCAGCCCCAGCATTTT
CASSYSGQFNQPQHF
>.|TRBD2|TRBJ2-5|TRBV27
TGTGCCAGCAGTACGTACGGGACTAGCAATAATGAGCAGTACTTC
CASSTYGTSNNEQYF
>few|.|TRBJ2-5|TRBV2
TGTGCCAGCAGTGGAGATGGTAAAGGAGAGACCCAGTACTTC
CASSGDGKGETQYF
>.|.|TRBJ2-3|TRBV7-2
TGTGCCAGCAGCTCGAAAGATACGCAGTATTTT
CASSSKDTQYF
>.|.|TRBJ2-2|TRBV7-2
TGTGCCAGCAGCCGCCCTCTCACGACTGGCACCGGGGAGCTGTTTTTT
CASSRPLTTGTGELFF
>.|TRBD1|TRBJ1-5|TRBV12-3/TRBV12-4
TGTGCCAGCGACCAGGGGGGCAATCAGCCCCAGCATTTT
CASDQGGNQPQHF
>.|.|TRBJ2-1|TRBV7-9
TGTGCCAGCAGCCCCTCGGGACTCGAGGGAGATGAGCAGTTCTTC
CASSPSGLEGDEQFF
>few|.|TRBJ2-3|TRBV5-6
TGTGCCAGCAGCTTCCCCTACAGGTCCCCCACAGATACGCAGTATTTT
CASSFPYRSPTDTQYF
>.|.|TRBJ2-1|TRBV5-1
TGCGCCAGCAAGAGTGGGGCCAACTCCTACAATGAGCAGTTCTTC
CASKSGANSYNEQFF
>few|.|TRBJ1-3|TRBV7-2
TGTGCCAGCAGCTTAGCGCCGGACAACACCATATATTTT
CASSLAPDNTIYF
>.|TRBD1|TRBJ1-4|TRBV12-3/TRBV12-4
TGTGCCAGCAGTTTATGGAGGGGGCTTTCGACTGGGACGGGTAATGAAAAACTGTTTTTT
CASSLWRGLSTGTGNEKLFF
>.|TRBD1|TRBJ1-2|TRBV7-6
TGTGCCAGCAGCTTAGAGGGAGACAGGGGGGACTATGGCTACACCTTC
CASSLEGDRGDYGYTF
>.|.|TRBJ1-4|TRBV7-9
TGTGCCAGCAGCTTACCAAAGGGGCCCAATGAAAAACTGTTTTTT
CASSLPKGPNEKLFF
>.|.|TRBJ2-1|TRBV10-3
TGTGCCTCGGTACGAGGACTAATTGAGGAGACCCAGTTCTTC
CASVRGLIEETQFF
>.|.|TRBJ2-5|TRBV7-7
TGTGCCAGCAGCCTTAGGACTACCGAAGAGACCCAGTACTTC
CASSLRTTEETQYF
>.|TRBD1|TRBJ2-7|TRBV12-5
TGTGCTAGTGGTTTGGTCCTCTTCGGCGTAGGACAGGGAAGTAACGAGCAGTACTTC
CASGLVLFGVGQGSNEQYF
>.|.|TRBJ2-1|TRBV11-2
TGTGCCAGCAGCTTAGGAGAGTGGGGGGAGGTACTACCCTACAAGGAGCAGTTCTTC
CASSLGEWGEVLPYKEQFF
>few|TRBD2|TRBJ2-3|TRBV7-2
TGTGCCAGCAGCTCTAGCGGCTCTAGCACAGATACGCAGTATTTT
CASSSSGSSTDTQYF
>.|.|TRBJ1-4|TRBV11-1
TGTGCCAGCAGCGCCGAAGGCGGCGGTAATGAAAAACTGTTTTTT
CASSAEGGGNEKLFF
>.|TRBD2|TRBJ2-7|TRBV5-1
TGCGCCAGCAGCGTGGGACTAACCTCCTACGAGCAGTACTTC
CASSVGLTSYEQYF
>few|.|TRBJ1-5|TRBV20-1
TGCAGTATACTTGCCTCCGGGAAGGGCAATCAGCCCCAGCATTTT
CSILASGKGNQPQHF
>once|.|TRBJ1-4|TRBV20-1
TGCAGTGCTAGTTTTGGGAACATTGCAACTAATGAAAAACTGTTTTTT
CSASFGNIATNEKLFF
>.|TRBD2|TRBJ2-5|TRBV5-1
TGCGCCAGCAGCACACTAGCGGGAGAAGAGACCCAGTACTTC
CASSTLAGEETQYF
>.|.|TRBJ2-1|TRBV20-1
TGCAGTGCCCCGGAGGGTGAGCAGTTCTTC
CSAPEGEQFF